Below, one T cell receptor beta chain is given with its context. The sample belongs to a study of shared clonotypes between healthy human individuals. CD4+ cells underwent separation, giving CD45RA+ naive and CD45RA-negative memory subsets. Germline trimming cut 7 bases from V and 6 bases from J; bases unmatched to any gene: 6. The CDR3 has 13 amino acids. In germline, CDR1 is MNHNY, CDR2 SVGAGI (reference sequence). The protocol was immunoSEQ multiplex PCR, while the TCRdb copy is restricted to in-frame clones and leaves out a portion. The sample lists over 850,000 clones, 78% occurring once. The material sequenced was memory CD4+ T cells from PBMCs. Noted subset: CD45RA-negative fraction. The origin of this receptor is a man between 18 and 35 years old in good health. Some clones in this sample may be carry-over from other donors' samples. The chain is built from TRBV6-6 and TRBJ2-3; TRBD2 agrees at 8 bases. CDR3 nucleotide sequence: TGTGCCAGCACCCTAGCGGGTCTTGATACGCAGTATTTT. Protein: CASTLAGLDTQYF.